The following is a T cell receptor (beta chain) sequence with its context. Its antigen specificity is not known. The sample holds no much larger clone one base away, and base qualities are not on file. This entry comes from a study of graft-versus-host responses after intestinal transplantation (dated by TCRdb to about 2021). About the study as a whole: The transplants that recipients got were multivisceral, liver-intestinal, or isolated intestinal. All recipients received anti-thymocyte globulin induction followed by maintenance tacrolimus and steroids for about three years. After intestinal transplantation, graft-versus-host and host-versus-graft alloreactive T cell clones were followed in the graft, circulation and bone marrow using bulk TCR-beta CDR3 sequencing. Alloreactive clones were identified by sequencing pre-transplant mixed lymphocyte reaction products and comparing them with unstimulated pre-transplant donor and recipient T cells. The cohort enrolled about two dozen intestinal transplant recipients including one retransplant, and a few patients lacking pretransplant specimens were excluded. Donor T cell macrochimerism was defined as a peak of at least 4% donor T cells among recipient peripheral blood mononuclear cells. Rather than being sequenced by the commercial service, samples from a few later patients were sequenced in-house on an Illumina MiSeq and processed with MiXCR.

Overall study results and their limits: GvH clones were found in recipient bone marrow, and some of the GvH clones appeared earlier in ileal mucosa or blood, which is consistent with an intestinal mucosal origin. Peak levels of circulating GvH clones were associated with declines in HvG clones early after transplant. In patients with donor T cell macrochimerism, the allografts had high GvH to HvG T cell clonal ratios. Conclusions were limited by the relatively low number and heterogeneity of intestinal transplant patients.

The method was the immunoSEQ multiplex PCR assay. High-throughput TCR-beta CDR3 sequencing of genomic DNA from most patients was performed by Adaptive Biotechnologies. The authors processed their data as follows. TCR sequencing data for over 15 patients were retrieved from Adaptive's ImmunoSEQ software; a few other patients were processed with MiXCR and VDJtools. Because the origin of CDR3 nucleotide sequences shared between donor and recipient could not be assigned, those sequences were removed. To count as alloreactive, a clone needed at least 2-fold expansion over unstimulated cells and a minimum CFSE-low frequency of 0.002% (template counts) or 0.001% (read counts). Clones detected in sequenced pre-transplant spleen, lymph node, or MLR CFSE-low populations of the donor or recipient were defined as mappable. The cumulative frequency of alloreactive clones was calculated as a percentage of all sequences, weighted by copy number. TCRdb took over this immuneACCESS table, retaining in-frame rearrangements with V and J assigned. Such tables are incomplete; in checked studies, under half of the missing clones stem from an unresolved V gene, and the remainder is unexplained. Clone size and V and J calls were adopted from that table, with D and trimming inferred from the DNA. This sample is represented by about 97,000 clones; approximately 92% of them were singletons. The top ten hold roughly 16% of the sample.

In the first month after transplant, blood samples were collected up to 4 times, and after that at least monthly when available. The sequencing used PBMCs, collected 450 to 480 days after intestinal transplant. The TCR sequence derives from a human patient who received an intestinal transplant, so some T cells may come from the graft donor.

In nucleotides, the sequence is TGTGCCAGCAGTTACTCTGAGTACTCTCGCCATCAGCCCCAGCATTTT. Its product reads: CASSYSEYSRHQPQHF. In this chain, TRBV6-6 is recombined with TRBJ1-5, with the D gene not clear enough to name. Based on the germline V gene (reference sequence), the CDR1 and CDR2 sequences are MNHNY and SVGAGI. The CDR3 has 16 amino acids, counting the end cysteine and phenylalanine. Only the CDR3 DNA stays, 48 bases, in frame from base 1. The germline ends are 14 bases apart after V is trimmed by 0 bases and J by 5 bases.